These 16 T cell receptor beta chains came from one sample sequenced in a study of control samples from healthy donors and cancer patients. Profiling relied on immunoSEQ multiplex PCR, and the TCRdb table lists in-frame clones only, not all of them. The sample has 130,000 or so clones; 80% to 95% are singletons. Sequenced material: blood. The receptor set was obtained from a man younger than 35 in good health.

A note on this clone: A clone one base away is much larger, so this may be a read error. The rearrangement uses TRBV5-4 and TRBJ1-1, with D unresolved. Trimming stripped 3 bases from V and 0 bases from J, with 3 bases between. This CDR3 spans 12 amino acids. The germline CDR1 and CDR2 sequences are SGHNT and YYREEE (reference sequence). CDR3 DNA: TGTGCCAGCAGCTCCATGAACACTGAAGCTTTCTTT. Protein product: CASSSMNTEAFF. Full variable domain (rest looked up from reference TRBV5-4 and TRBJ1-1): ETGVTQSPTHLIKTRGQQVTLRCSSQSGHNTVSWYQQALGQGPQFIFQYYREEENGRGNFPPRFSGLQFPNYSSELNVNALELDDSALYLCASSSMNTEAFFGQGTRLTVV.

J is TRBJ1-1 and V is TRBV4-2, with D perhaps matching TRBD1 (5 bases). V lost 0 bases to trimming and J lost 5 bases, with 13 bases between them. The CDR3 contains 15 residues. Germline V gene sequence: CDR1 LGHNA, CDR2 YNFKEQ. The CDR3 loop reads CASSQDGTVKTEAFF. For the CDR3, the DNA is TGTGCCAGCAGCCAAGACGGGACGGTTAAAACTGAAGCTTTCTTT.

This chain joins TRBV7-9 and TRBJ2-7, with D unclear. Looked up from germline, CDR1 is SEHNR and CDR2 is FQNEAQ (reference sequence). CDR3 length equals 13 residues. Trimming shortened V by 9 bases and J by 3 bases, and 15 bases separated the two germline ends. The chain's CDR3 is CASTRLGYYEQYF. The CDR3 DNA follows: TGTGCCAGTACCCGCCTGGGGTACTACGAGCAGTACTTC. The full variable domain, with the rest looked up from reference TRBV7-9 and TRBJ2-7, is DTGVSQNPRHKITKRGQNVTFRCDPISEHNRLYWYRQTLGQGPEFLTYFQNEAQLEKSRLLSDRFSAERPKGSFSTLEIQRTEQGDSAMYLCASTRLGYYEQYFGPGTRLTVT.

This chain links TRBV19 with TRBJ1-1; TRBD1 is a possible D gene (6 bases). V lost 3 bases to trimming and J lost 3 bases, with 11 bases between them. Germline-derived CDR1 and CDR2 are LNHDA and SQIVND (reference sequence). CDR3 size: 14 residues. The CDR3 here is CASSIQGMDTEAFF. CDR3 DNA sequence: TGTGCCAGTAGTATTCAGGGGATGGACACTGAAGCTTTCTTT.

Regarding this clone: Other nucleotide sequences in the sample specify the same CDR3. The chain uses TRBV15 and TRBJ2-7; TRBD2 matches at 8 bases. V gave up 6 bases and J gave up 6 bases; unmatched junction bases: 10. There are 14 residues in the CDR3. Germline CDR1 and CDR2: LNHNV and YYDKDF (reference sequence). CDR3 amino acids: CATSPTSGLFEQYF. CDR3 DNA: TGTGCCACCAGTCCTACTAGCGGCCTTTTCGAGCAGTACTTC. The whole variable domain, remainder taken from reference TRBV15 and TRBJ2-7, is DAMVIQNPRYQVTQFGKPVTLSCSQTLNHNVMYWYQQKSSQAPKLLFHYYDKDFNNEADTPDNFQSRRPNTSFCFLDIRSPGLGDTAMYLCATSPTSGLFEQYFGPGTRLTVT.

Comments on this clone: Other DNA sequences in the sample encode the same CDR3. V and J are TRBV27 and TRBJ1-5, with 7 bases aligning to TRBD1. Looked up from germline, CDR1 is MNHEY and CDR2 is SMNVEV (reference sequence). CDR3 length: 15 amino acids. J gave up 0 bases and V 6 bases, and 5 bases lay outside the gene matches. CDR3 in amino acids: CASSPTGYSNQPQHF. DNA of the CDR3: TGTGCCAGCAGCCCGACAGGGTATAGCAATCAGCCCCAGCATTTT.

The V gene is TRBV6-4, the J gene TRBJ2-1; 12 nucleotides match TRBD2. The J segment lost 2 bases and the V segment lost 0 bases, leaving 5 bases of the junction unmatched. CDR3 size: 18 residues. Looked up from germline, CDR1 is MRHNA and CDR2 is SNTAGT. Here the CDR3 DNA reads TGTGCCAGCAGTGACTCACACCTAGCGGGGGGGACCTACAATGAGCAGTTCTTC. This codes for CASSDSHLAGGTYNEQFF.

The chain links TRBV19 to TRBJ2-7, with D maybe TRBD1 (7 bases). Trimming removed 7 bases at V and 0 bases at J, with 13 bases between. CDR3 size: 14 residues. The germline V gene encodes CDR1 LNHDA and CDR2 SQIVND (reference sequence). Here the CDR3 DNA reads TGTGCCAGTACGGAGGGACAGAACTCCTACGAGCAGTACTTC. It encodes CASTEGQNSYEQYF.

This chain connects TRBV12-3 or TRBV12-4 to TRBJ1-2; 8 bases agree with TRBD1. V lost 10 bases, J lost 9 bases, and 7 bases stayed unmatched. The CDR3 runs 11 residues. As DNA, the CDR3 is TGTGCCACCGACAGGGGCGACCGCTACACCTTC. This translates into CATDRGDRYTF.

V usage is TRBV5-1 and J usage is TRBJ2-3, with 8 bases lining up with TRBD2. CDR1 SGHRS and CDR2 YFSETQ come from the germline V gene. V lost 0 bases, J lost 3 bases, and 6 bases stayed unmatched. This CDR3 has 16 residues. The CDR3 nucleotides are TGCGCCAGCAGCTTGGGGGCGGCGGGGGGAACAGATACGCAGTATTTT. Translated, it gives CASSLGAAGGTDTQYF.

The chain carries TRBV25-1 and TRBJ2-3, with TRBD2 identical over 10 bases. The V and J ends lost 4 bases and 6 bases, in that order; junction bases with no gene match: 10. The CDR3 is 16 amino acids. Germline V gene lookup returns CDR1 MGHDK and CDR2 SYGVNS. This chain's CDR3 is CASSVGLAELGDTQYF. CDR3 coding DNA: TGTGCCAGCAGTGTAGGACTAGCGGAGTTGGGGGATACGCAGTATTTT.

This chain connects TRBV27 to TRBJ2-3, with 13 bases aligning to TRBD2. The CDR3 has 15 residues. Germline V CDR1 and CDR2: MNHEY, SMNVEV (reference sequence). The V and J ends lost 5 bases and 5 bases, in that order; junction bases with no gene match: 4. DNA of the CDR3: TGTGCCAGCAGTCCCCGACTAGCGGGGGGAGATACGCAGTATTTT. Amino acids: CASSPRLAGGDTQYF.

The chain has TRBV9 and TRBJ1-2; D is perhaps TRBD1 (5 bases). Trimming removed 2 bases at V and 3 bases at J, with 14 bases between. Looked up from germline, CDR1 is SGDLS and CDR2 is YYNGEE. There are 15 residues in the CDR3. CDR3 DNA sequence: TGTGCCAGCAGCGTTATGGGGGGTGGGGACTATGGCTACACCTTC. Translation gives CASSVMGGGDYGYTF.

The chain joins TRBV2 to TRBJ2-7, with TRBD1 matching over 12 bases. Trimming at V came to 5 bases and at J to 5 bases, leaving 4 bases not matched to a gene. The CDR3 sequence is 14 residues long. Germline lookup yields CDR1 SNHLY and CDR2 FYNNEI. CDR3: CASSSGQGADEQYF. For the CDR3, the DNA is TGTGCCAGCAGTTCGGGACAGGGGGCGGACGAGCAGTACTTC.

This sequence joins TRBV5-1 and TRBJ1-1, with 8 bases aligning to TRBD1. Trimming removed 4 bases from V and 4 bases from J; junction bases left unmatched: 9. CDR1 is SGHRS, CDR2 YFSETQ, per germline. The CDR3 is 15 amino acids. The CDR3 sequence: CASSMASGGGTEAFF. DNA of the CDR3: TGCGCCAGCAGCATGGCGTCAGGGGGCGGCACTGAAGCTTTCTTT.

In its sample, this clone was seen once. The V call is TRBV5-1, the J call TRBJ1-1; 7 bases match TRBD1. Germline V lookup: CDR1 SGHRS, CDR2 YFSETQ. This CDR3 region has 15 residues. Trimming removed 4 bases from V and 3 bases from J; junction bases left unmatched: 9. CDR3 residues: CASSISTGLDTEAFF. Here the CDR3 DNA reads TGCGCCAGCAGCATTTCGACAGGGCTGGACACTGAAGCTTTCTTT.